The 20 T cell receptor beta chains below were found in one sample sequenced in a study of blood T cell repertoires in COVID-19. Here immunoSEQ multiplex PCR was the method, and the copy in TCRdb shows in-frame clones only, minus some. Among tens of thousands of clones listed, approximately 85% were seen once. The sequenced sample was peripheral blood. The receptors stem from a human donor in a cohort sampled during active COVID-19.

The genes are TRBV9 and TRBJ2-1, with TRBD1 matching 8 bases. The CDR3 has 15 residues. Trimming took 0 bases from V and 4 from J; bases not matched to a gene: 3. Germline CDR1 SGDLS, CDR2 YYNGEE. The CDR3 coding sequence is TGTGCCAGCAGCGTAGGGACAGGGAGATACAATGAGCAGTTCTTC. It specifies CASSVGTGRYNEQFF.

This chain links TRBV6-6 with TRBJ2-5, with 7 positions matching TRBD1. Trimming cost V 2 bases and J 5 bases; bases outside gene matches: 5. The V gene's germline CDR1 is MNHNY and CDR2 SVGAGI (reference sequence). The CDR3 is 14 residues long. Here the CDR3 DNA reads TGTGCCAGCAGTTACCTGACAGGGCCCGAGACCCAGTACTTC. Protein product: CASSYLTGPETQYF.

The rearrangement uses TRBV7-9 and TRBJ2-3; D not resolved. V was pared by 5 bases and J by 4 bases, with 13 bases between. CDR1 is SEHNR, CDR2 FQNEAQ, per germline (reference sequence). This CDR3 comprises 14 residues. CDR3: CASSPPGVADTQYF. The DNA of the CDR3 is TGTGCCAGCAGCCCCCCCGGTGTGGCAGATACGCAGTATTTT.

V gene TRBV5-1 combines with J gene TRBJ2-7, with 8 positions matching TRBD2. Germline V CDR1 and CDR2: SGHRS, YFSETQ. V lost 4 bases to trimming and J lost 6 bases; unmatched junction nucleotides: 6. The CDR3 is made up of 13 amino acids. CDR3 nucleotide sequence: TGCGCCAGCAGCCGGGACGGGAGGGCCGAGCAGTACTTC. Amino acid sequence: CASSRDGRAEQYF.

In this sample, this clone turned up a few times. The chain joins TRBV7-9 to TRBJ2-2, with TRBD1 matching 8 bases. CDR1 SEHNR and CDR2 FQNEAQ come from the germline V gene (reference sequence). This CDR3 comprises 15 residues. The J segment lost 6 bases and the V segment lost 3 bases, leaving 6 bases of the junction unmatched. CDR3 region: CASSFRGPVPGELFF. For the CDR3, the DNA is TGTGCCAGCAGCTTCAGGGGGCCAGTGCCCGGGGAGCTGTTTTTT. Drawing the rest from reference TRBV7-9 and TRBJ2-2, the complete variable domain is DTGVSQNPRHKITKRGQNVTFRCDPISEHNRLYWYRQTLGQGPEFLTYFQNEAQLEKSRLLSDRFSAERPKGSFSTLEIQRTEQGDSAMYLCASSFRGPVPGELFFGEGSRLTVL.

The CDR3 DNA sequence: TGTGCCAGCAGTTGGGGGAGGGATTCACCCCTCCACTTT. It specifies CASSWGRDSPLHF. J is TRBJ1-6 and V is TRBV12-3 or TRBV12-4, with D tentatively TRBD1 (5 bases). The CDR3 runs 13 residues. V gave up 4 bases and J gave up 8 bases, with 9 bases separating them.

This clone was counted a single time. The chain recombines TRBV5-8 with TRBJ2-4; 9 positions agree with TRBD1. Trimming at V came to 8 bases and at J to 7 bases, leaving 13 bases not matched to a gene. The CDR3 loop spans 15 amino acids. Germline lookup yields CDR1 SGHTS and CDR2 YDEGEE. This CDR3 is CASPLRDREGNIQYF. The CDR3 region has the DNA TGTGCCAGTCCTCTCCGGGACAGGGAGGGGAACATTCAGTACTTC.

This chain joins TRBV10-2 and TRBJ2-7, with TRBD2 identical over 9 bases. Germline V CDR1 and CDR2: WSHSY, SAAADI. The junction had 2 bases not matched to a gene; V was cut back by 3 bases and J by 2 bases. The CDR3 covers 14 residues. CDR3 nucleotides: TGCGCCAGCAGTGAAGGGACTAGCCCCTACGAGCAGTACTTC. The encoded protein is CASSEGTSPYEQYF.

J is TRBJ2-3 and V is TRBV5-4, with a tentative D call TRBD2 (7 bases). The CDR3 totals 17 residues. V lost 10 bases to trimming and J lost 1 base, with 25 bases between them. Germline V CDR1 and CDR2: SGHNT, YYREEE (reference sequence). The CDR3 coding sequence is TGTGCCTCGTCTCCTATAGACGCGGGGGCGGGCACAGATACGCAGTATTTT. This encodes CASSPIDAGAGTDTQYF.

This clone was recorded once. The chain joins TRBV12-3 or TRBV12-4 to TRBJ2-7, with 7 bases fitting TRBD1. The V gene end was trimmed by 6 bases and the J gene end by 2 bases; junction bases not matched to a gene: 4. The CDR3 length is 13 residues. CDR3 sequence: CASRPTGAYEQYF. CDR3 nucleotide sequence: TGTGCCAGCAGACCTACAGGGGCCTACGAGCAGTACTTC.

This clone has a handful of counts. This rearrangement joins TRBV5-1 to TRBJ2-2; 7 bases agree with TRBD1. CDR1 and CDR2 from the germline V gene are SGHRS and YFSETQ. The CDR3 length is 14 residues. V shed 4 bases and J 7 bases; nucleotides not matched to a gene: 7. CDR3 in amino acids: CASSPLSGGGELFF. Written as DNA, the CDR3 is TGCGCCAGCAGCCCTTTATCAGGGGGCGGGGAGCTGTTTTTT.

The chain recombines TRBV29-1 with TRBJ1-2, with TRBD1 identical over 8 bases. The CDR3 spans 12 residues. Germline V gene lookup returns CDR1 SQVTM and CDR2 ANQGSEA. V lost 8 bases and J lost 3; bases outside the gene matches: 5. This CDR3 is CSPGGADYGYTF. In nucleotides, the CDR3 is TGCAGCCCAGGGGGCGCAGACTATGGCTACACCTTC. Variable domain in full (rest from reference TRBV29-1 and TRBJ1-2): SAVISQKPSRDICQRGTSLTIQCQVDSQVTMMFWYRQQPGQSLTLIATANQGSEATYESGFVIDKFPISRPNLTFSTLTVSNMSPEDSSIYLCSPGGADYGYTFGSGTRLTVV.

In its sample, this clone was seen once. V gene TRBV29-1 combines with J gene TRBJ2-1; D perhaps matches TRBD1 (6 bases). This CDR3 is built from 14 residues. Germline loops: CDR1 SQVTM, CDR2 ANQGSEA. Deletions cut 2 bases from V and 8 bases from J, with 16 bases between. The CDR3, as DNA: TGCAGCGTTGAAAACAGGGCATCGGGTGATGAGCAGTTCTTC. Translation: CSVENRASGDEQFF.

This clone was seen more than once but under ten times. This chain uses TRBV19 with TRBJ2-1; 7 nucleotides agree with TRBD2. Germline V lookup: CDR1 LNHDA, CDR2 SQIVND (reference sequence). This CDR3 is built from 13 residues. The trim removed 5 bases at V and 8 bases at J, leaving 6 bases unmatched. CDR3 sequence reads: CASSARLAYEQFF. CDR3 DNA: TGTGCCAGTAGTGCCAGACTAGCCTATGAGCAGTTCTTC.

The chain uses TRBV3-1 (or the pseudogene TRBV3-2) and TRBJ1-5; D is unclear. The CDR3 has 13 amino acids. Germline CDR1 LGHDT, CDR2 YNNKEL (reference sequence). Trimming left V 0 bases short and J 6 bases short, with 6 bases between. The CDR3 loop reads CASSQDLIQPQHF. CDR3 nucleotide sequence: TGTGCCAGCAGCCAAGATCTAATTCAGCCCCAGCATTTT.

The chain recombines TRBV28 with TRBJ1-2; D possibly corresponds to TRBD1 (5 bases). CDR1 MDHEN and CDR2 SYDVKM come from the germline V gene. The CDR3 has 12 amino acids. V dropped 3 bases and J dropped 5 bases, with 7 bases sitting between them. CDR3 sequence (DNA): TGTGCCAGCAGTTTTGGGGCGTATGGCTACACCTTC. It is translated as CASSFGAYGYTF.

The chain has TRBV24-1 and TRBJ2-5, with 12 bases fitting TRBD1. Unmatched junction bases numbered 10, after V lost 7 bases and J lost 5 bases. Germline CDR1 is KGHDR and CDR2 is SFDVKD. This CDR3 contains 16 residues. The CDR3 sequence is CATSYPGQGALETQYF. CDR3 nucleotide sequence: TGTGCCACCAGCTATCCGGGACAGGGGGCTCTGGAGACCCAGTACTTC.

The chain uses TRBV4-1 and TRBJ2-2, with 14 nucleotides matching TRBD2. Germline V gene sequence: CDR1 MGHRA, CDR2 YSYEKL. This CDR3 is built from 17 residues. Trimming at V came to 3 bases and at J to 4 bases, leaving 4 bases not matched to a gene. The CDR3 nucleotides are TGCGCCAGCAGCCAGAGGACTAGCGGGGGGTCCACCGGGGAGCTGTTTTTT. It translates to CASSQRTSGGSTGELFF.

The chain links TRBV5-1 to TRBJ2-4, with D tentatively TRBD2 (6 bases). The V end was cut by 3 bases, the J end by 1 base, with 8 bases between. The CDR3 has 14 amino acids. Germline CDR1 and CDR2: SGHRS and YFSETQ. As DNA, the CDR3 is TGCGCCAGCAGCTGGAGGGGTGCCAAAAACATTCAGTACTTC. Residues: CASSWRGAKNIQYF.

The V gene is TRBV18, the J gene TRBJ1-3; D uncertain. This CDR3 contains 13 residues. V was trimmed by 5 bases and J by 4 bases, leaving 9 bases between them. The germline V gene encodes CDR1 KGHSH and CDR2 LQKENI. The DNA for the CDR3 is TGTGCCAGCTCATCAGACTGGGGAAACACCATATATTTT. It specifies CASSSDWGNTIYF.